This is a list of T cell receptor beta chains from one sample in a study of immune reconstitution after stem cell transplant in scleroderma. Each CDR3 protein gets one entry after TCRdb re-called the RT-PCR reads with MiXCR. The sample contains 5,000 to 6,500 distinct CDR3 sequences, roughly 8% of which appear only once. Sampling took place before or after autologous hematopoietic stem cell transplantation (not recorded which). These receptors all come from a male donor with systemic sclerosis. The CDR3 runs from the conserved cysteine through the conserved F or W. Each record gives: CDR3 protein, V gene.

CASSPEGGEGYGYTF	TRBV7-6
CSVEVPFNGDRGETQYF	TRBV29-1
CASSPGGQGMNAGELFF	TRBV7-8
CSATKSTSGAEQYF	TRBV20-1
CASTADRPYEQYF	TRBV28
CSVELAGGGNEQFF	TRBV29-1
CASSLVSPTGAHEQFF	TRBV7-9
CASSPSDRNTEAFF	TRBV5-1
CASSLRQQNTEAFF	TRBV5-1
CSARVLQGTIEQYF	TRBV20-1
CASSPQRASSLAKNIQYF	TRBV28
CSVEVAHTEAFF	TRBV29-1
CSVDSGTYNEQFF	TRBV29-1
CASSPGTVRYGYTF	TRBV7-2
CASSSPGTSGTQETQYF	TRBV27
CATSRDLQNTEAFF	TRBV15
CAIRSKVTDSNTEAFF	TRBV10-3
CASSRDRGYYEQYF	TRBV18
CSVAGSSYEQYF	TRBV29-1
CSVGGGSEYNEQFF	TRBV29-1
CASSYAPRLAGEGETGELFF	TRBV5-5
CASSEALGGQGYGYTF	TRBV2
CASSFGQGPAYTF	TRBV28
CASSLAGNEQFF	TRBV12-3/TRBV12-4
CASSIVGSGELFF	TRBV5-1
CASSQWTGNTDTQYF	TRBV5-5
CASSKVRSGNNEQFF	TRBV21-1
CASSQEAYEAFF	TRBV4-1
CASSISGNQPQHF	TRBV5-1
CASSLEPGHYEQYF	TRBV7-6
CASSSDRVQPQHF	TRBV7-2
CASSLRLSSGGVVKNIQYF	TRBV7-9
CSVKLGGRPETQYF	TRBV29-1
CASSYEDTQYF	TRBV6-6
CSAGLARQETQYF	TRBV20-1
CRGPGGPSTDTQYF	TRBV20-1
CAATRIEMRCGYTF	TRBV9